The 19 T cell receptor beta chains reported below all come from one sample, sequenced in a study of cytomegalovirus exposure and HLA in healthy donors. Profiling relied on immunoSEQ multiplex PCR, and the TCRdb table lists in-frame clones only, not all of them. The data contain around 400,000 clones, just over 85% of them singletons. Material: PBMCs. The receptors here all came from a woman aged 18-29 years in good health and CMV-seronegative.

CDR3 DNA sequence: TGCGCCAGCAGCTTCGGGACTAACTTAGATACGCAGTATTTT. Translated: CASSFGTNLDTQYF. The J gene is TRBJ2-3, the V gene TRBV5-1; 7 bases map to TRBD2. V lost 2 bases and J lost 5; bases outside the gene matches: 5. Germline-derived CDR1 and CDR2 are SGHRS and YFSETQ. There are 14 residues in the CDR3.

The CDR3 here is CASSPRQGVRVTDTQYF. The CDR3 DNA follows: TGTGCCAGCTCACCACGACAGGGGGTAAGGGTTACAGATACGCAGTATTTT. This chain connects TRBV18 to TRBJ2-3; 9 nucleotides align to TRBD1. Trimming at V came to 1 base and at J to 3 bases, leaving 8 bases not matched to a gene. There are 17 residues in the CDR3. Germline assignment: CDR1 KGHSH and CDR2 LQKENI.

V gene TRBV29-1 combines with J gene TRBJ2-5; 12 bases line up with TRBD2. Germline assignment: CDR1 SQVTM and CDR2 ANQGSEA. With V trimmed by 7 bases and J by 2 bases, 11 bases remained unmatched. The CDR3 runs to 16 residues. CDR3 sequence: CSALNRLAGVQETQYF. CDR3 bases: TGCAGCGCCCTCAATAGACTAGCGGGGGTACAAGAGACCCAGTACTTC.

The V gene is TRBV5-1, the J gene TRBJ2-7, with 10 bases lining up with TRBD1. This CDR3 is built from 15 residues. The V gene end was trimmed by 4 bases and the J gene end by 0 bases; junction bases not matched to a gene: 4. CDR1 is SGHRS, CDR2 YFSETQ, per germline. CDR3 sequence: CASSPGTGDSYEQYF. Here the CDR3 DNA reads TGCGCCAGCAGCCCCGGGACAGGGGACTCCTACGAGCAGTACTTC. Combining the CDR3 with reference TRBV5-1 and TRBJ2-7 gives the whole variable domain KAGVTQTPRYLIKTRGQQVTLSCSPISGHRSVSWYQQTPGQGLQFLFEYFSETQRNKGNFPGRFSGRQFSNSRSEMNVSTLELGDSALYLCASSPGTGDSYEQYFGPGTRLTVT.

The J gene is TRBJ1-1, the V gene TRBV5-1; possible D gene TRBD1, 6 bases. The CDR3 spans 18 residues. Germline assignment: CDR1 SGHRS and CDR2 YFSETQ. V was cut by 4 bases and J by 0 bases, with 22 bases left in between. CDR3 protein: CASSITGSPYRMNTEAFF. The CDR3 DNA sequence: TGCGCCAGCAGCATCACAGGGTCTCCTTATAGGATGAACACTGAAGCTTTCTTT.

J is TRBJ2-7 and V is TRBV6-1, with D unresolved. The CDR3 spans 15 residues. CDR1 MNHNS and CDR2 SASEGT come from the germline V gene. V lost 2 bases, J lost 2 bases, and 13 bases lay in between. The CDR3 reads CASSETDEYTYEQYF. DNA of the CDR3: TGTGCCAGCAGTGAAACAGACGAATATACCTACGAGCAGTACTTC.

The chain's CDR3 is CASSPPGTANQPQHF. In DNA form, the CDR3 reads TGTGCCAGCAGCCCGCCCGGGACAGCTAATCAGCCCCAGCATTTT. The V gene is TRBV7-8, the J gene TRBJ1-5; 7 nucleotides match TRBD1. The ends lost 5 bases at V and 4 bases at J; junction bases unmatched: 8. CDR1 and CDR2 (germline): SGHVS, FQNEAQ. CDR3 length: 15 amino acids. Variable domain in full (rest from reference TRBV7-8 and TRBJ1-5): GAGVSQSPRYKVAKRGQDVALRCDPISGHVSLFWYQQALGQGPEFLTYFQNEAQLDKSGLPSDRFFAERPEGSVSTLKIQRTQQEDSAVYLCASSPPGTANQPQHFGDGTRLSIL.

This chain connects TRBV28 to TRBJ2-3; D remains unclear. V was trimmed by 6 bases and J by 6 bases, leaving 10 bases between them. CDR1 is MDHEN, CDR2 SYDVKM, per germline. The CDR3 has 12 amino acids. The CDR3 DNA reads as TGTGCCAGCAGCGAGTACTGGGATACGCAGTATTTT. The encoded protein is CASSEYWDTQYF.

This clone was seen once. The V call is TRBV19, the J call TRBJ1-5; D gene uncertain. The CDR3 has 14 amino acids. CDR1 and CDR2 (germline): LNHDA, SQIVND (reference sequence). V was cut by 5 bases and J by 4 bases, with 12 bases left in between. The CDR3 coding sequence is TGTGCCAGTAGTGTCGACGGAGGAAATCAGCCCCAGCATTTT. Translating it yields CASSVDGGNQPQHF. Looking up the rest from reference TRBV19 and TRBJ1-5 gives the full variable domain: DGGITQSPKYLFRKEGQNVTLSCEQNLNHDAMYWYRQDPGQGLRLIYYSQIVNDFQKGDIAEGYSVSREKKESFPLTVTSAQKNPTAFYLCASSVDGGNQPQHFGDGTRLSIL.

The chain has TRBV5-4 and TRBJ1-2, with D possibly TRBD1 on 6 matching bases. Per germline, CDR1 SGHNT and CDR2 YYREEE (reference sequence). CDR3 size: 16 residues. V gave up 0 bases and J gave up 4 bases, with 16 bases separating them. CDR3 in amino acids: CASSLGMRGQRYGYTF. The CDR3 region has the DNA TGTGCCAGCAGCTTGGGAATGCGGGGGCAGCGCTATGGCTACACCTTC.

The V call is TRBV10-3, the J call TRBJ2-7, with D perhaps matching TRBD2 (6 bases). Germline CDR1 and CDR2: ENHRY and SYGVKD. The CDR3 has 13 residues. V shed 4 bases and J shed 5 bases, with 12 bases lying between them. Here the CDR3 reads CAISVSSGDEQYF. The DNA of the CDR3 is TGTGCCATCAGTGTTTCTTCGGGGGACGAGCAGTACTTC.

The rearrangement joins TRBV27 to TRBJ1-5; D not certain. Deletions cut 1 base from V and 3 bases from J, with 10 bases between. Germline CDR1 and CDR2: MNHEY and SMNVEV (reference sequence). This CDR3 comprises 15 residues. The CDR3 bases are TGTGCCAGCAGTTTATTCTGGGGAGACAATCAGCCCCAGCATTTT. Amino acids: CASSLFWGDNQPQHF.

The chain links TRBV27 to TRBJ2-1; TRBD2 matches at 7 bases. The ends lost 6 bases at V and 7 bases at J; junction bases unmatched: 12. The germline V gene encodes CDR1 MNHEY and CDR2 SMNVEV (reference sequence). The CDR3 is 15 amino acids. The chain's CDR3 is CASSRLREGGNEQFF. CDR3 bases: TGTGCCAGCAGCCGTTTGAGGGAGGGCGGGAATGAGCAGTTCTTC.

This clone is a singleton in its sample. The chain has TRBV6-6 and TRBJ1-1, with D perhaps matching TRBD1 (5 bases). The germline CDR1 and CDR2 sequences are MNHNY and SVGAGI (reference sequence). This CDR3 contains 16 residues. Trimming stripped 0 bases from V and 1 base from J, with 12 bases between. CDR3 sequence reads: CASSYSAAGGNTEAFF. CDR3 sequence (DNA): TGTGCCAGCAGTTACTCCGCGGCGGGGGGGAACACTGAAGCTTTCTTT.

This rearrangement joins TRBV14 to TRBJ2-2; possibly TRBD1 for D (6 bases). Per the germline V gene, CDR1 is SGHDN and CDR2 is FVKESK. The CDR3 extends over 14 amino acids. V was trimmed by 4 bases and J by 9 bases, leaving 15 bases between them. Written as DNA, the CDR3 is TGTGCCAGCAGCCGGGCCCAGGGGACCCGGGAGCTGTTTTTT. Amino acid sequence: CASSRAQGTRELFF. Combining the CDR3 with reference TRBV14 and TRBJ2-2 gives the whole variable domain EAGVTQFPSHSVIEKGQTVTLRCDPISGHDNLYWYRRVMGKEIKFLLHFVKESKQDESGMPNNRFLAERTGGTYSTLKVQPAELEDSGVYFCASSRAQGTRELFFGEGSRLTVL.

The chain carries TRBV19 and TRBJ1-1; 10 nucleotides align to TRBD1. With 2 bases clipped from V and 6 bases from J, the junction kept 9 bases outside the gene matches. The CDR3 contains 16 residues. Germline CDR1 LNHDA, CDR2 SQIVND (reference sequence). This chain's CDR3 is CASSITPTGGEAEAFF. The CDR3 region has the DNA TGTGCCAGTAGTATAACACCGACAGGGGGCGAGGCTGAAGCTTTCTTT.

This clone has a single count. This chain links TRBV28 with TRBJ2-2; 8 nucleotides match TRBD1. The germline gives CDR1 MDHEN, CDR2 SYDVKM. After removal of 5 bases from V and 4 bases from J, the junction contained 12 bases not matched to a gene. This CDR3 contains 17 residues. CDR3 in DNA: TGTGCCAGCAGTCCCCCTCGACAGGGGTTGAGCACCGGGGAGCTGTTTTTT. Translated, it gives CASSPPRQGLSTGELFF.

This clone appeared a single time. CDR3 nucleotide sequence: TGTGCCAGCAGCGGACAGGGGCGCACTGAAGCTTTCTTT. This sequence encodes CASSGQGRTEAFF. The chain recombines TRBV28 with TRBJ1-1; 9 bases align to TRBD1. J gave up 4 bases and V 6 bases, and 3 bases lay outside the gene matches. This CDR3 has 13 amino acids. The V gene's germline CDR1 is MDHEN and CDR2 SYDVKM.

This rearrangement joins TRBV6-1 to TRBJ1-5; D call uncertain. Looked up from germline, CDR1 is MNHNS and CDR2 is SASEGT. The CDR3 contains 12 residues. V was pared by 7 bases and J by 8 bases, with 12 bases between. CDR3 sequence: CASNTLREPQHF. The DNA of the CDR3 is TGTGCCAGCAATACACTGCGGGAGCCCCAGCATTTT.